Detailed here is one T cell receptor beta chain. Germline V gene data show CDR1 as LGHNA and CDR2 as YNFKEQ. There are 17 residues in the CDR3. The V end was cut by 5 bases, the J end by 0 bases, with 16 bases between. Profiled with immunoSEQ multiplex PCR; TCRdb holds only in-frame clones, not every one. This sample has about 280,000 clones; roughly 90% occur once, and the top ten carry approximately 1.8%. Adults between roughly 18 and 90 years of age took part from 24 US areas. Researchers sorted participants into cohorts using their self-reported clinical history. The sample originates from a study of blood T cell repertoires in COVID-19. Study-wide background: Sites across the United States, Italy and Spain contributed samples from acute and convalescent COVID-19.

The chain links TRBV4-2 to TRBJ2-2; D not resolved. This receptor was obtained from an older woman who had recovered from COVID-19. Sequencing was done on a sample of PBMCs or T cells enriched from blood (not recorded which). DNA for the CDR3: TGTGCCAGCAGCAAGGTGGTCGACATCCCGAACACCGGGGAGCTGTTTTTT. This codes for CASSKVVDIPNTGELFF.